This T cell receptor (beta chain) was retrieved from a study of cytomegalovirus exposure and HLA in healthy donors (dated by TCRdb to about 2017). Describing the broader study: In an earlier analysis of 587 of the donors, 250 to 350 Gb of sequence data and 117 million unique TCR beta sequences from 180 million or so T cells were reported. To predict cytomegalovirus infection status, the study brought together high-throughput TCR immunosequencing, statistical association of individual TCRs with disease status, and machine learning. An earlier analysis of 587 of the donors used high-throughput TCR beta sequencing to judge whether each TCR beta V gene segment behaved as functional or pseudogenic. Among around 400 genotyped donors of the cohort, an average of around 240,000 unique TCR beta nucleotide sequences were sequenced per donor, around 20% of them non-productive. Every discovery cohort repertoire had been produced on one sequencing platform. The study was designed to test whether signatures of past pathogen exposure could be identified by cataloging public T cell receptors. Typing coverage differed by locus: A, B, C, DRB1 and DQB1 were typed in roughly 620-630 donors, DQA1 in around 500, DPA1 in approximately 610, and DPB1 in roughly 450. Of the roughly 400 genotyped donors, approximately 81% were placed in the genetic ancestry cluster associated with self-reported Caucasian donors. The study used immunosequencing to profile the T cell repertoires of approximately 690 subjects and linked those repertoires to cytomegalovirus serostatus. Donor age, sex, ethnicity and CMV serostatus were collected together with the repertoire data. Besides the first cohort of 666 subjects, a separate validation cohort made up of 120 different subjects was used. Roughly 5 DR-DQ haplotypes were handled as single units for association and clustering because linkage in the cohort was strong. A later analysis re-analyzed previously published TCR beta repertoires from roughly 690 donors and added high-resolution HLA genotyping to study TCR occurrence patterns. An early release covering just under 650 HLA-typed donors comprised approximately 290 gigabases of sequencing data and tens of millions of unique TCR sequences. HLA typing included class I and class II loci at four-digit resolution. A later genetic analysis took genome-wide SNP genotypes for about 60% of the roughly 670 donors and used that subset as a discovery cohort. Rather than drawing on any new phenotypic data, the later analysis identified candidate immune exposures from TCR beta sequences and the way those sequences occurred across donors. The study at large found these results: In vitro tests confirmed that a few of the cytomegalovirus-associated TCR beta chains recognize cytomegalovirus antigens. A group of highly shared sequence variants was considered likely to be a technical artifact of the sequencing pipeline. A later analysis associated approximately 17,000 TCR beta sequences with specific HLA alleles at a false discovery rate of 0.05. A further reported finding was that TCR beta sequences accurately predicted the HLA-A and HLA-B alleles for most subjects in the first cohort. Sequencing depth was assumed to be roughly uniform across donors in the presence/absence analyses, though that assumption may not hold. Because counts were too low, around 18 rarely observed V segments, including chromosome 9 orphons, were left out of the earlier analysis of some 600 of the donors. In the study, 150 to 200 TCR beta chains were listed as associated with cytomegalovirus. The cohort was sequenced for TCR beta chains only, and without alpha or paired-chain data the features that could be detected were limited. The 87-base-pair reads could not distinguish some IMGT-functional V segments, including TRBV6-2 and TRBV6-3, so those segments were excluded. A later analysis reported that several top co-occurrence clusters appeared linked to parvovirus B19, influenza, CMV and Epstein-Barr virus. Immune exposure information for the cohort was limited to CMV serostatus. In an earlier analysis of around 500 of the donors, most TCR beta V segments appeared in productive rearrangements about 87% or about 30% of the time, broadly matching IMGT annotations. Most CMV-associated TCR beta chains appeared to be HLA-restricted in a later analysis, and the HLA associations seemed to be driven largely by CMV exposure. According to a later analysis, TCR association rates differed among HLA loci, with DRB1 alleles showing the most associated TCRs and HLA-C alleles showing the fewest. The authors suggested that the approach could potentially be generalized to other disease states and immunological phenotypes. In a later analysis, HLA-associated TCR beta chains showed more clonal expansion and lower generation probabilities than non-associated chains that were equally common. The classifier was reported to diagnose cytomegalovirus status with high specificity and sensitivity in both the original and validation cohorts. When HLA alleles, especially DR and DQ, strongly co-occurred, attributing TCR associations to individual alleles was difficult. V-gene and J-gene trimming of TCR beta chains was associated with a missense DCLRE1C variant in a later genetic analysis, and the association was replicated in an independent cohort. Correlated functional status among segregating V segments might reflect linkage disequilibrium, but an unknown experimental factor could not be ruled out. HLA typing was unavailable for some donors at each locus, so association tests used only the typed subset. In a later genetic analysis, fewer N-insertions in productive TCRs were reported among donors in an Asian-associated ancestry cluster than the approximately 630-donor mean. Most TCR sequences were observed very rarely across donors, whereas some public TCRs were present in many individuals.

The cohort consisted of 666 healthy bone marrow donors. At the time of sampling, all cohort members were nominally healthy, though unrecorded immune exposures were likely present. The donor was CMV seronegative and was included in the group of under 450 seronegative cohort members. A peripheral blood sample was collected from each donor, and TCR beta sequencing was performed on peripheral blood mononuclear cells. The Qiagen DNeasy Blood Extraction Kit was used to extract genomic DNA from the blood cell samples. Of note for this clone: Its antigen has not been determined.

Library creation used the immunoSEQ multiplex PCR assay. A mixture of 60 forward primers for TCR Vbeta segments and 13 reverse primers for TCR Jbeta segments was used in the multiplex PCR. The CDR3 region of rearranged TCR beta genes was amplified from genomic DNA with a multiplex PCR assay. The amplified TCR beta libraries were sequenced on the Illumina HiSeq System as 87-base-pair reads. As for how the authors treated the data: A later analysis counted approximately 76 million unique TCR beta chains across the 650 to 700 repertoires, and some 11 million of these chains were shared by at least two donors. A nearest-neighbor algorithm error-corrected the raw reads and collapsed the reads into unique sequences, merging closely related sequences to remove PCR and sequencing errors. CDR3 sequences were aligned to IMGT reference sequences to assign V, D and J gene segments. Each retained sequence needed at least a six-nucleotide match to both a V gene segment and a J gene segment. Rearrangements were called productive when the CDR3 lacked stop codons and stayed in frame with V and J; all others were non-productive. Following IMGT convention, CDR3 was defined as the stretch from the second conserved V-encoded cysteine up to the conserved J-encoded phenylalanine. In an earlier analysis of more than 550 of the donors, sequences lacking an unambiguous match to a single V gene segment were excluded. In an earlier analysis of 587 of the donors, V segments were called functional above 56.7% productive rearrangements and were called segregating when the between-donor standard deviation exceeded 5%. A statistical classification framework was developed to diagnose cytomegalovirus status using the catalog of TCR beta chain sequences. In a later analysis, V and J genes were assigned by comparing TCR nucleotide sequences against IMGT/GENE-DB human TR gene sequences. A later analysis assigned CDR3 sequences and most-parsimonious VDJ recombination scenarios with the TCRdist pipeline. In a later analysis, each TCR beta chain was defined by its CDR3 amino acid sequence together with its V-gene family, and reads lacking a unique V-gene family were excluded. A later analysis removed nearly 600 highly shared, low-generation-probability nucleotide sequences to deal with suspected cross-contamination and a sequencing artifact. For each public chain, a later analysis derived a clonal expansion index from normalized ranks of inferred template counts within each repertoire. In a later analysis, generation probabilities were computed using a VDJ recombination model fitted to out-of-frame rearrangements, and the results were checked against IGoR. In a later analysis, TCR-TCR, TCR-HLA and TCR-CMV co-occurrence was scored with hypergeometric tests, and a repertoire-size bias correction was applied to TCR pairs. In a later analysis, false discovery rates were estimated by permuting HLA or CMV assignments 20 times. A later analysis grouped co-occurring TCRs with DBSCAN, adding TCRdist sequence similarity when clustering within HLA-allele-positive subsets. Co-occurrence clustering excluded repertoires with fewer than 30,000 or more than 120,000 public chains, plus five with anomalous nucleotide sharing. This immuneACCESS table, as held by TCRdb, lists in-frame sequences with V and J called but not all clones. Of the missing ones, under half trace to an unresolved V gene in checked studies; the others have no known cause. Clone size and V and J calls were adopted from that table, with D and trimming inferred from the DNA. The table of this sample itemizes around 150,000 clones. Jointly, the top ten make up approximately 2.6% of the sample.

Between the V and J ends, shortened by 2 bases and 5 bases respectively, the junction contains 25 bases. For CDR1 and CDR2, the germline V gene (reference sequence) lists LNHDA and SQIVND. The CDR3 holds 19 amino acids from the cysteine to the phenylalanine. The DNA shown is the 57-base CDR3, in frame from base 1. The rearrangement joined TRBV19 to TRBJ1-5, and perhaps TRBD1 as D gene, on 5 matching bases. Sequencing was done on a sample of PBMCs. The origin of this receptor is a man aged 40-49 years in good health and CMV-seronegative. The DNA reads TGTGCCAGTAGTATATATGGGCCCGGTGCCAGGGAGGCGGATCAGCCCCAGCATTTT. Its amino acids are CASSIYGPGAREADQPQHF.